Below, 10 T cell receptor beta chains from the same sample are listed, as sequenced in a study of blood T cell repertoires in COVID-19. The data were produced by immunoSEQ multiplex PCR, yet TCRdb's version contains in-frame clones alone and is incomplete. Here the sample spans about 220,000 clones, around four fifths being singletons. Specimen: peripheral blood. These receptors originate from an elderly woman with COVID-19, enrolled during active disease.

The genes are TRBV30 and TRBJ1-4, with D perhaps matching TRBD1 (6 bases). The CDR3 extends over 14 amino acids. Germline CDR1 GTSNPN, CDR2 SVGIG (reference sequence). V was clipped by 5 bases and J by 5 bases, with 15 bases between them. The CDR3 DNA is TGTGCCTGGGCCGGACAGACACTAAATGAAAAACTGTTTTTT. Translated: CAWAGQTLNEKLFF.

In its sample, this clone was seen once. V gene TRBV9 combines with J gene TRBJ2-7; the match to TRBD1 covers 9 bases. V lost 4 bases and J lost 8; bases outside the gene matches: 10. From germline, CDR1 is SGDLS and CDR2 YYNGEE. The CDR3 extends over 14 amino acids. The CDR3 DNA reads as TGTGCCAGCAGCTCCCTGCCGGGACAGGGTCAGCAGTACTTC. Amino acids: CASSSLPGQGQQYF.

This clone was recorded only once. The chain has TRBV7-2 and TRBJ2-7; D perhaps matches TRBD2 (6 bases). The CDR3 contains 13 residues. V lost 6 bases and J 1 base, leaving 10 bases between the germline ends. The germline V gene encodes CDR1 SGHTA and CDR2 FQGNSA. The CDR3 here is CASRGGISYEQYF. CDR3 DNA: TGTGCCAGCAGAGGCGGGATATCCTACGAGCAGTACTTC.

V gene TRBV6-5 combines with J gene TRBJ1-1; 7 bases map to TRBD1. CDR3 length: 14 residues. V lost 5 bases to trimming and J lost 7 bases; unmatched junction nucleotides: 10. Germline CDR1 MNHEY, CDR2 SVGAGI. CDR3 amino acids: CASSPQTGSFEAFF. Here the CDR3 DNA reads TGTGCCAGCAGTCCCCAGACAGGGAGCTTTGAAGCTTTCTTT.

This clone came up once. This sample includes further DNA sequences coding for the same CDR3. J is TRBJ1-1 and V is TRBV18, with D uncertain. The CDR3 has 14 amino acids. Germline CDR1 KGHSH, CDR2 LQKENI. Trimming pared 3 bases from V and 2 bases from J, leaving 10 bases between. CDR3 sequence (DNA): TGTGCCAGCTCACCCGACACCTCTAACACTGAAGCTTTCTTT. Its translation: CASSPDTSNTEAFF. Using reference TRBV18 and TRBJ1-1 for the parts outside the CDR3, the full variable domain is NAGVMQNPRHLVRRRGQEARLRCSPMKGHSHVYWYRQLPEEGLKFMVYLQKENIIDESGMPKERFSAEFPKEGPSILRIQQVVRGDSAAYFCASSPDTSNTEAFFGQGTRLTVV.

The genes are TRBV16 and TRBJ1-1, with a possible D match to TRBD1 (5 bases). Trimming pared 4 bases from V and 1 base from J, leaving 10 bases between. CDR1 is KGHSY and CDR2 is FQNENV in the germline V gene. This CDR3 has 14 amino acids. CDR3 region: CASSPSRANTEAFF. The CDR3 DNA is TGTGCCAGCAGCCCCAGCAGGGCGAACACTGAAGCTTTCTTT.

The chain links TRBV4-1 to TRBJ2-3, with a possible D match to TRBD1 (7 bases). The CDR3 covers 15 residues. Trimming removed 4 bases from V and 3 bases from J, with 14 bases in between. Germline V gives CDR1 MGHRA, CDR2 YSYEKL. The CDR3 DNA sequence: TGCGCCAGCAGCCGGAGACAGGGAGGAACAGATACGCAGTATTTT. This translates into CASSRRQGGTDTQYF.

The chain joins TRBV7-3 to TRBJ2-7; D might be TRBD1 (5 bases). The CDR3 spans 14 residues. The V gene's germline CDR1 is SGHTA and CDR2 FQGTGA. V dropped 1 base and J dropped 4 bases, with 11 bases sitting between them. In DNA, the CDR3 is TGTGCCAGCAGCTTAAAAGGGGCGGCTTACGAGCAGTACTTC. Protein sequence: CASSLKGAAYEQYF. Full variable domain (rest looked up from reference TRBV7-3 and TRBJ2-7): GAGVSQTPSNKVTEKGKYVELRCDPISGHTALYWYRQSLGQGPEFLIYFQGTGAADDSGLPNDRFFAVRPEGSVSTLKIQRTERGDSAVYLCASSLKGAAYEQYFGPGTRLTVT.

The V call is TRBV6-2 or TRBV6-3, the J call TRBJ1-1, with D hard to call. CDR1 MNHEY and CDR2 SVGEGT come from the germline V gene. The CDR3 runs 11 residues. V was shortened by 5 bases and J by 1 base, with 2 bases between the two germline ends. CDR3 sequence (DNA): TGTGCCAGCAGTCGGAACACTGAAGCTTTCTTT. Its protein product is CASSRNTEAFF.

The chain has TRBV9 and TRBJ2-2, with 7 bases aligning to TRBD2. Germline assignment: CDR1 SGDLS and CDR2 YYNGEE. V dropped 0 bases and J dropped 4; count of bases not matched to a gene: 6. This CDR3 is 16 amino acids long. In nucleotides, the CDR3 is TGTGCCAGCAGCGTAGCAAGAGGGAGGGGCACCGGGGAGCTGTTTTTT. Its protein product is CASSVARGRGTGELFF. Variable domain in full (rest from reference TRBV9 and TRBJ2-2): DSGVTQTPKHLITATGQRVTLRCSPRSGDLSVYWYQQSLDQGLQFLIQYYNGEERAKGNILERFSAQQFPDLHSELNLSSLELGDSALYFCASSVARGRGTGELFFGEGSRLTVL.